This T cell receptor beta chain was identified during a study of T cell responses to AZD1222 COVID-19 vaccine. General study findings and limits: Donors were mostly white British, more females; clonal diversity possibly underestimated. Elevations in Spike-specific TCR breadth and depth followed administration of two AZD1222 doses.

Details on this clone: As yet, its antigen is unknown.

The protocol was immunoSEQ multiplex PCR, while the TCRdb copy is restricted to in-frame clones and leaves out a portion. The profile covers 97,000 or so clones, with roughly 84% appearing a single time and about 17% taken by the ten largest. This TCR was recovered from an adult in good health. The sample in question was peripheral blood, obtained on day 0 of AZD1222 vaccination.

CDR3 nucleotides: TGTGCCAGCAGCTTAAAACAGGGGGAGAACACTGAAGCTTTCTTT. Encoded protein: CASSLKQGENTEAFF. V usage is TRBV13 and J usage is TRBJ1-1; the match to TRBD1 covers 8 bases. Germline CDR1 PRHDT, CDR2 FYEKMQ (reference sequence). V trimming: 2 bases; J trimming: 1 base; junction bases outside the gene matches: 3. CDR3 length equals 15 residues. Supplemented by reference TRBV13 and TRBJ1-1, the full variable domain reads AAGVIQSPRHLIKEKRETATLKCYPIPRHDTVYWYQQGPGQDPQFLISFYEKMQSDKGSIPDRFSAQQFSDYHSELNMSSLELGDSALYFCASSLKQGENTEAFFGQGTRLTVV.